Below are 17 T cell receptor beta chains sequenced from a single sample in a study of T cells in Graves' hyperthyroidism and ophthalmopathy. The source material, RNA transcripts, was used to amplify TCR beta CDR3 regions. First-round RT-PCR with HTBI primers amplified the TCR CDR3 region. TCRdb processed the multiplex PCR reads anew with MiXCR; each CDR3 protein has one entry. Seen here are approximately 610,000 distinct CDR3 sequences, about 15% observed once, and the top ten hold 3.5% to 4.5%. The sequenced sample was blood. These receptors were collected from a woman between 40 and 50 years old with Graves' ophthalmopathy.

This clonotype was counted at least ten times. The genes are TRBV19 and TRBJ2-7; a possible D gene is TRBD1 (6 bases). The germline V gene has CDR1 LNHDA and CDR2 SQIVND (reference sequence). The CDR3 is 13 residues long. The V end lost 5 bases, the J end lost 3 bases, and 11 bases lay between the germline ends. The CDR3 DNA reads TGTGCCAGTAGTGGGCAGGGGAACTACGAGCAGTACTTC. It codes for CASSGQGNYEQYF.

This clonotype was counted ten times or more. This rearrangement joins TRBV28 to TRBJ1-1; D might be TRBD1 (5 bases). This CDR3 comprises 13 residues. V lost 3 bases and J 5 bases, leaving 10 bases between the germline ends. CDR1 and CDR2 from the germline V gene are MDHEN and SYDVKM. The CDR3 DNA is TGTGCCAGCAGTTTCGCTCAGGGAACTGAAGCTTTCTTT. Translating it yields CASSFAQGTEAFF.

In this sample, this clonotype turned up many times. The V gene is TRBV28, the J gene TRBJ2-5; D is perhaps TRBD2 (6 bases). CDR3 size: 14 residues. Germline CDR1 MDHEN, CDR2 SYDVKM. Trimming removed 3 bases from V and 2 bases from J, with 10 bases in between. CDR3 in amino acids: CASSLGRRQETQYF. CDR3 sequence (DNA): TGTGCCAGCAGTTTGGGGAGGCGGCAAGAGACCCAGTACTTC.

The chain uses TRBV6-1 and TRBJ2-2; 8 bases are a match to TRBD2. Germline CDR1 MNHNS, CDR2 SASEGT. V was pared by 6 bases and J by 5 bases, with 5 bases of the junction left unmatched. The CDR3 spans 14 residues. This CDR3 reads CASRVAGQTGELFF. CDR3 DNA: TGTGCCAGCAGAGTAGCGGGACAAACCGGGGAGCTGTTTTTT.

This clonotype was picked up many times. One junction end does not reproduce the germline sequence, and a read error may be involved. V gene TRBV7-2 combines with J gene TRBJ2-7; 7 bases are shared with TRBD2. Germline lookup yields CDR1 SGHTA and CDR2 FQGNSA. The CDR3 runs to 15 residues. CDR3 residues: CANSRGLAVSYEQYF. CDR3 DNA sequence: TGTGCCAACAGCCGCGGGCTAGCGGTCTCCTACGAGCAGTACTTC.

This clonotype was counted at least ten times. CDR3 sequence: CSATLAGPETQYF. The CDR3 nucleotides are TGCAGTGCGACACTAGCGGGACCAGAGACCCAGTACTTC. V and J are TRBV20-1 and TRBJ2-5, with 10 nucleotides matching TRBD2. The CDR3 runs 13 residues. The V and J ends lost 6 bases and 4 bases, in that order; junction bases with no gene match: 5. CDR1 is DFQATT, CDR2 SNEGSKA, per germline (reference sequence).

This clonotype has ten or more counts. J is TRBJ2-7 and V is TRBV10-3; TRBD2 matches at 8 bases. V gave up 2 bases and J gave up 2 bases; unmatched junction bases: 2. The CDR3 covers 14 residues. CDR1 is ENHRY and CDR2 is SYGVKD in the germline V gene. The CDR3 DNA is TGTGCCATCAGTGAGGGCGGGGGGCCCTACGAGCAGTACTTC. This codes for CAISEGGGPYEQYF.

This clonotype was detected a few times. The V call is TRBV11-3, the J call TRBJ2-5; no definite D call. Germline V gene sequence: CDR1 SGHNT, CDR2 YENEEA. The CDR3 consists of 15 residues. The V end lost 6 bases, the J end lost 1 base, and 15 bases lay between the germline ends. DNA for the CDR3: TGTGCCAGCAGGAACTTTAGTGGCAGCCAAGAGACCCAGTACTTC. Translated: CASRNFSGSQETQYF. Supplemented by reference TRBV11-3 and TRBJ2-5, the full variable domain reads EAGVVQSPRYKIIEKKQPVAFWCNPISGHNTLYWYLQNLGQGPELLIRYENEEAVDDSQLPKDRFSAERLKGVDSTLKIQPAELGDSAVYLCASRNFSGSQETQYFGPGTRLLVL.

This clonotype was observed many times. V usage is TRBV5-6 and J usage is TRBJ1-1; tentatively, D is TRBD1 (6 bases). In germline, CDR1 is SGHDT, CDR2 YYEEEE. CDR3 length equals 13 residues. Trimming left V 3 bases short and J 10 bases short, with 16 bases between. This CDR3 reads CASSSAGVGAAFF. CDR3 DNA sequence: TGTGCCAGCAGCTCCGCAGGGGTAGGCGCAGCTTTCTTT.

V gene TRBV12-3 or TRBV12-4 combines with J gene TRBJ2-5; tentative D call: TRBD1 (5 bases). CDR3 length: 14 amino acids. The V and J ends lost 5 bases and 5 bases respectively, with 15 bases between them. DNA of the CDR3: TGTGCCAGCAGTCCCAGGGAAGACACGGAGACCCAGTACTTC. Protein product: CASSPREDTETQYF.

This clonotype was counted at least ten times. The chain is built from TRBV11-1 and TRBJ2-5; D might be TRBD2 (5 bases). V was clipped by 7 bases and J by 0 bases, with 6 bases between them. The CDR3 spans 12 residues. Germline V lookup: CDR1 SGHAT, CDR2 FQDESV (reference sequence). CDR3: CASTADQETQYF. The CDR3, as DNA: TGTGCCAGCACAGCGGACCAAGAGACCCAGTACTTC.

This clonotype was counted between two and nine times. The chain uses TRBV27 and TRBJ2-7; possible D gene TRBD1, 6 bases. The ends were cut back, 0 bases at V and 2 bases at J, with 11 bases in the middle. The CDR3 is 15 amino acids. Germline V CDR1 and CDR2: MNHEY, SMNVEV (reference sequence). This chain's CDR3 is CASSLSAGDTYEQYF. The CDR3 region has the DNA TGTGCCAGCAGTTTATCGGCCGGGGACACCTACGAGCAGTACTTC.

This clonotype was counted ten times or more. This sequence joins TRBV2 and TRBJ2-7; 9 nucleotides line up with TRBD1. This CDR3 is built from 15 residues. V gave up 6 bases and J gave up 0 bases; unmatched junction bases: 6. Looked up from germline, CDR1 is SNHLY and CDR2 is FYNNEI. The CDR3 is CASRPRQGGSYEQYF. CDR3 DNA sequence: TGTGCCAGCAGGCCCAGACAGGGGGGCTCCTACGAGCAGTACTTC.

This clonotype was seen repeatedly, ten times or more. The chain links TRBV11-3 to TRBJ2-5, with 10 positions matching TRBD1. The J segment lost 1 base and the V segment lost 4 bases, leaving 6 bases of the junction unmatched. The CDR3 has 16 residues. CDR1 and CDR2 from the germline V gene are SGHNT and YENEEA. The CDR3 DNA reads TGTGCCAGCAGCTCCGAGGACAGGGGGAGCCAAGAGACCCAGTACTTC. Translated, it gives CASSSEDRGSQETQYF. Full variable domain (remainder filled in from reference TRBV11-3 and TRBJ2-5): EAGVVQSPRYKIIEKKQPVAFWCNPISGHNTLYWYLQNLGQGPELLIRYENEEAVDDSQLPKDRFSAERLKGVDSTLKIQPAELGDSAVYLCASSSEDRGSQETQYFGPGTRLLVL.

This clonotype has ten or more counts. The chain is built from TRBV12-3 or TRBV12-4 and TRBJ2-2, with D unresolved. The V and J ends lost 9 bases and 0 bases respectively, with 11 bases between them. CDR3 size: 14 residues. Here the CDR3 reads CASKLGANTGELFF. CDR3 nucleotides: TGTGCCAGTAAGCTGGGCGCGAACACCGGGGAGCTGTTTTTT.

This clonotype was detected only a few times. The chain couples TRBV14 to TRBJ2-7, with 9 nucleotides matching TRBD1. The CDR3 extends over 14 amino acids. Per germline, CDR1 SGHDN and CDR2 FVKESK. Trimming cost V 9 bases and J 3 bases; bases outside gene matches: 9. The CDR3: CASRQTGGLYEQYF. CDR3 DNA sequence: TGTGCCAGTCGCCAGACAGGGGGGCTCTACGAGCAGTACTTC.

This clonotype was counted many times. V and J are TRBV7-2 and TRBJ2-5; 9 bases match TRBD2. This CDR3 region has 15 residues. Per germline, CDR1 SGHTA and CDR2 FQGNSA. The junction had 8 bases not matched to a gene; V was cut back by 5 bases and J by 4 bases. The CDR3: CASSPSGIVGETQYF. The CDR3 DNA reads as TGTGCCAGCAGCCCTAGCGGGATCGTTGGAGAGACCCAGTACTTC. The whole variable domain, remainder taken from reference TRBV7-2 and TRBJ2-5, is GAGVSQSPSNKVTEKGKDVELRCDPISGHTALYWYRQSLGQGLEFLIYFQGNSAPDKSGLPSDRFSAERTGGSVSTLTIQRTQQEDSAVYLCASSPSGIVGETQYFGPGTRLLVL.